This record concerns one T cell receptor (beta chain) sequence. The repertoire was sequenced with immunoSEQ multiplex PCR; TCRdb's copy has only in-frame clones and lacks some. This table has 50,000 or so clones, approximately 90% appearing once. These data are taken from a study of PD-1 blockade in classical Hodgkin lymphoma. In germline, CDR1 is GTSNPN, CDR2 SVGIG (reference sequence). The CDR3 totals 15 residues. With V trimmed by 0 bases and J by 5 bases, 6 bases remained unmatched. Brentuximab vedotin exposure varied, and every patient relapsed after autologous stem cell transplantation. This material consisted of peripheral blood mononuclear cells (PBMCs), taken before the second cycle of nivolumab. The TCR originated in a human donor with classical Hodgkin lymphoma. The rearrangement links TRBV30 to TRBJ1-4, with 7 bases that match TRBD1. The CDR3 loop reads CAWSVLAGGNEKLFF. CDR3 in DNA: TGTGCCTGGAGTGTTTTGGCAGGGGGGAATGAAAAACTGTTTTTT.